The clone carrying this T cell receptor beta chain has just a few counts. This specimen belongs to a study of CD8+ T cells in alopecia areata. Across the whole study: Tofacitinib was given for 6 to 18 months, then stopped for 6 months.

Peripheral blood samples and lesional scalp punch biopsies were obtained from alopecia areata patients. It was cDNA, reverse transcribed from extracted RNA, that served as the sequencing template. Only in-frame clones appear in the TCRdb table, and some are missing; sequencing was by immunoSEQ multiplex PCR. This repertoire shows 200,000 to 250,000 clones, around 67% found once; its top ten account for approximately 1.2%. The germline CDR1 and CDR2 sequences are MGHRA and YSYEKL. The CDR3 consists of 15 residues. V lost 5 bases, J lost 0 bases, and 12 bases lay in between. Sequencing used CD4+ T cells sorted from blood, obtained at week 0. The receptor was isolated from a human donor with alopecia areata. The V and J genes are TRBV4-1 and TRBJ2-3; D possibly corresponds to TRBD1 (5 bases). CDR3 DNA: TGCGCCAGCAGCTCCCAGGGTGCTAGCACAGATACGCAGTATTTT. It is translated as CASSSQGASTDTQYF.